Listed below are T cell receptor beta chains from one sample, sequenced in a study of vaccination effects on CD4 cells after COVID-19. Using immunoSEQ multiplex PCR, the repertoire was profiled, and TCRdb retains in-frame clones only, with some absent. The table lists over 45,000 clones, 55% to 75% of them singletons. The antigens these receptors bind are not known. Material: CD4+ T cells from PBMCs cultured without peptide, obtained before COVID-19 vaccination. These receptors were taken from a human donor who received a COVID-19 vaccine. Each CDR3 is given with its conserved first and last residue. A D gene is named only where the DNA matches it firmly. A row's size may be missing; if present it is once, few, many or a size class.

CDR3aa | CDR3nt | j_gene | v_gene | d_gene | abundance
CASSRQGPTLRLGAFF | TGTGCCAGTAGTAGACAGGGGCCTACGCTTCGACTGGGAGCTTTCTTT | TRBJ1-1 | TRBV19 | TRBD1 | .
CASSKTGTTYEQYF | TGTGCCAGCAGTAAGACAGGTACCACCTACGAGCAGTACTTC | TRBJ2-7 | TRBV6-5 | . | .
CASRLALGEAHTGELFF | TGTGCAAGTCGCTTAGCGCTGGGGGAGGCACACACCGGGGAGCTGTTTTTT | TRBJ2-2 | TRBV12-2 | . | .
CASPGTVSSYEQYF | TGTGCCAGCCCCGGGACAGTAAGCTCCTACGAGCAGTACTTC | TRBJ2-7 | TRBV21-1 | . | .
CASSPPGSYEQYF | TGTGCCAGCAGCCCCCCAGGATCCTACGAGCAGTACTTC | TRBJ2-7 | TRBV7-8 | . | .
CASSLGQGHEKLFF | TGCGCCAGCAGCTTGGGCCAGGGTCATGAAAAACTGTTTTTT | TRBJ1-4 | TRBV5-1 | . | .
CATSTGTGLFSNQPQHF | TGTGCCACCAGCACCGGGACAGGGCTTTTTAGCAATCAGCCCCAGCATTTT | TRBJ1-5 | TRBV15 | TRBD1 | .
CASSFRAGGLTYGYTF | TGTGCCAGCAGCTTCCGGGCAGGGGGTTTGACTTATGGCTACACCTTC | TRBJ1-2 | TRBV7-2 | TRBD1 | few
CASSQLRGIQPQHF | TGTGCCAGCAGCCAATTAAGAGGCATTCAGCCCCAGCATTTT | TRBJ1-5 | TRBV3-1/TRBV3-2 | . | .
CASSLAGAEQYF | TGTGCCAGCAGTTTAGCGGGGGCCGAGCAGTACTTC | TRBJ2-7 | TRBV12-3/TRBV12-4 | . | .
CASRHRGPYEQYF | TGTGCCAGCAGGCACAGGGGGCCGTACGAGCAGTACTTC | TRBJ2-7 | TRBV6-5 | TRBD1 | .
CASSLSNVWDPEAGQPQHF | TGTGCCAGCAGTTTATCGAATGTGTGGGACCCTGAAGCTGGTCAGCCCCAGCATTTT | TRBJ1-5 | TRBV28 | . | .
CASSVGQGARTF | . | TRBJ1-2 | TRBV19 | . | few
CASSQMGGNADTQYF | TGTGCCAGCAGCCAAATGGGGGGGAATGCAGATACGCAGTATTTT | TRBJ2-3 | TRBV4-2 | TRBD2 | .
CASSHLALGTDTQYF | TGTGCCAGCTCACACCTCGCCCTCGGAACAGATACGCAGTATTTT | TRBJ2-3 | TRBV18 | . | once
CASSGRSEDIQYF | TGTGCCAGCAGTGGTAGGTCCGAGGACATTCAGTACTTC | TRBJ2-4 | TRBV25-1 | . | .
CASSVVGSNGYTF | TGTGCCAGCAGCGTAGTGGGTAGTAACGGCTACACCTTC | TRBJ1-2 | TRBV9 | . | few
CASSGGGGYGYTF | TGTGCCAGCAGCGGAGGGGGGGGCTATGGCTACACCTTC | TRBJ1-2 | TRBV6-4 | . | .
CASSRPLGQLRSNTGELFF | TGCGCCAGCAGCCGTCCCCTGGGACAACTCCGGTCAAACACCGGGGAGCTGTTTTTT | TRBJ2-2 | TRBV23-1 | . | .
CASSPGGANVLTF | TGCGCCAGCAGCCCCGGCGGGGCCAACGTCCTGACTTTC | TRBJ2-6 | TRBV5-1 | . | .
CASSLASGNLYGYTF | TGTGCCAGCAGCTTAGCGAGCGGCAACCTCTATGGCTACACCTTC | TRBJ1-2 | TRBV7-2 | . | few
CASSLRFGQGKDNEQFF | TGTGCCAGCAGCTTGAGGTTTGGGCAGGGGAAGGACAATGAGCAGTTCTTC | TRBJ2-1 | TRBV5-4 | . | .